A single sample is the source of the 20 T cell receptor beta chains below, sequenced in a study of T cell repertoires in cytomegalovirus infection. TCRdb itself ran the reads through MiXCR, one entry per CDR3 protein. The sample includes hundreds of thousands of distinct CDR3 sequences, roughly 23% of them seen just once. The sample was CD8+ T cells from PBMCs. Receptor source: a human donor in good health (CMV status not recorded). Some clones in this sample may be carry-over from other donors' samples.

V usage is TRBV4-1 and J usage is TRBJ1-2; 7 bases match TRBD1. The junction had 5 bases not matched to a gene; V was cut back by 0 bases and J by 4 bases. This CDR3 spans 15 amino acids. Germline CDR1 is MGHRA and CDR2 is YSYEKL. CDR3 amino acids: CASSQDRGTVYGYTF. The CDR3 bases are TGCGCCAGCAGCCAAGATCGTGGGACAGTCTATGGCTACACCTTC.

This clonotype has ten or more counts. The CDR3 spells CASSLYGKFEAFF. As DNA, the CDR3 is TGTGCCAGCAGCTTATATGGAAAATTTGAAGCTTTCTTT. The chain recombines TRBV7-2 with TRBJ1-1; D remains ambiguous. Trimming left V 2 bases short and J 7 bases short, with 11 bases between. Germline CDR1 reads SGHTA; CDR2 reads FQGNSA. The CDR3 is 13 amino acids.

This chain links TRBV6-5 with TRBJ2-3, with TRBD1 as a possible D gene (6 bases). Germline CDR1 is MNHEY and CDR2 is SVGAGI. There are 15 residues in the CDR3. The V and J ends lost 8 bases and 2 bases respectively, with 17 bases between them. CDR3 sequence (DNA): TGTGCCAGCTGGACCGGGACACCTTCCACAGATACGCAGTATTTT. Protein: CASWTGTPSTDTQYF.

This clonotype was picked up many times. The chain joins TRBV7-2 to TRBJ2-4, with D uncertain. CDR1 is SGHTA, CDR2 FQGNSA, per germline. The CDR3 extends over 15 amino acids. V was cut by 5 bases and J by 0 bases, with 11 bases left in between. DNA for the CDR3: TGTGCCAGCAGCGCTCGACCGATAGCCAAAAACATTCAGTACTTC. Its translation: CASSARPIAKNIQYF.

The chain joins TRBV13 to TRBJ2-1, with TRBD1 matching 10 bases. CDR3 length: 14 residues. The V gene's germline CDR1 is PRHDT and CDR2 FYEKMQ (reference sequence). V gave up 3 bases and J gave up 9 bases; unmatched junction bases: 5. CDR3 sequence (DNA): TGTGCCAGCAGCTTGGGACAGGGGTTTCGTGAGCAGTTCTTC. It is translated as CASSLGQGFREQFF.

V usage is TRBV11-2 and J usage is TRBJ2-7, with 7 bases identical to TRBD2. The CDR3 consists of 15 residues. Germline loops: CDR1 SGHAT, CDR2 FQNNGV. Losses at the gene ends were 2 bases for V and 3 bases for J; bases not matched to a gene: 7. The CDR3 here is CASSLSWDYHYEQYF. The CDR3 DNA follows: TGTGCCAGCAGCTTAAGCTGGGACTACCACTACGAGCAGTACTTC.

V and J are TRBV10-3 and TRBJ2-3; the match to TRBD1 covers 7 bases. The V gene's germline CDR1 is ENHRY and CDR2 SYGVKD. The CDR3 is 18 residues long. After removal of 3 bases from V and 9 bases from J, the junction contained 21 bases not matched to a gene. This chain's CDR3 is CAISDPPDTEGGIGTQYF. CDR3 nucleotide sequence: TGTGCCATCAGTGACCCTCCCGACACGGAAGGGGGCATTGGGACGCAGTATTTT.

The gene calls are TRBV2 and TRBJ2-3; 8 bases agree with TRBD2. This CDR3 spans 18 amino acids. Losses at the gene ends were 7 bases for V and 2 bases for J; bases not matched to a gene: 17. The germline gives CDR1 SNHLY, CDR2 FYNNEI. CDR3 protein: CASNLRPSAGVFTDTQYF. The CDR3 coding sequence is TGTGCCAGCAACCTACGGCCGTCAGCGGGGGTGTTCACAGATACGCAGTATTTT.

This clonotype appeared a few times. The J gene is TRBJ1-1, the V gene TRBV6-5; possible D gene TRBD1, 6 bases. Germline CDR1 reads MNHEY; CDR2 reads SVGAGI. This CDR3 contains 13 residues. The V end lost 5 bases, the J end lost 8 bases, and 15 bases lay between the germline ends. CDR3 nucleotides: TGTGCCAGCAGTGGACCGGGACAACAAGAAGCTTTCTTT. It translates to CASSGPGQQEAFF.

This chain connects TRBV25-1 to TRBJ2-7; either TRBD1 or TRBD2 may supply D (5 bases each). The CDR3 has 13 residues. Germline V lookup: CDR1 MGHDK, CDR2 SYGVNS. CDR3 region: CGTTSGAPGEQYF. Here the CDR3 DNA reads TGTGGGACCACATCCGGGGCCCCAGGCGAGCAGTACTTC.

This sequence joins TRBV20-1 and TRBJ1-2; maybe TRBD1 (5 bases). V dropped 6 bases and J dropped 3 bases, with 14 bases sitting between them. The CDR3 runs 13 residues. Germline lookup yields CDR1 DFQATT and CDR2 SNEGSKA (reference sequence). The CDR3 nucleotides are TGCAGTGCCCCCGGGGGGGGAGACTATGGCTACACCTTC. It encodes CSAPGGGDYGYTF.

On this clonotype: Given a much more abundant clone one base away, this may be a read error. The rearrangement uses TRBV6-8 and TRBJ1-2; 9 bases fit TRBD1. Germline CDR1 is MNHGY and CDR2 is SAAAGT. This CDR3 has 14 residues. The DNA for the CDR3 is TGTGCCAGCAGTTACTCGACAGGGGGATATGTCTACACCTTC. This codes for CASSYSTGGYVYTF.

This chain uses TRBV19 with TRBJ2-2; tentative D call: TRBD2 (5 bases). CDR3 size: 16 residues. The germline V gene has CDR1 LNHDA and CDR2 SQIVND (reference sequence). Trimming stripped 0 bases from V and 0 bases from J, with 8 bases between. This CDR3 is CASSIEDSSNTGELFF. The CDR3 DNA is TGTGCCAGTAGTATAGAGGACTCATCGAACACCGGGGAGCTGTTTTTT. The full variable domain, rest sourced from reference TRBV19 and TRBJ2-2, is DGGITQSPKYLFRKEGQNVTLSCEQNLNHDAMYWYRQDPGQGLRLIYYSQIVNDFQKGDIAEGYSVSREKKESFPLTVTSAQKNPTAFYLCASSIEDSSNTGELFFGEGSRLTVL.

The rearrangement links TRBV28 to TRBJ2-7, with D perhaps TRBD1 or TRBD2 (5 bases each). Trimming removed 6 bases from V and 2 bases from J, with 14 bases in between. The CDR3 covers 14 residues. Per the germline V gene, CDR1 is MDHEN and CDR2 is SYDVKM. CDR3 bases: TGTGCCAGCAGGAACCGGGACGGAACCTACGAGCAGTACTTC. Translating gives CASRNRDGTYEQYF.

This clonotype showed up just a few times. The chain has TRBV4-1 and TRBJ2-7, with 9 bases matching TRBD1. This CDR3 region has 16 residues. Per germline, CDR1 MGHRA and CDR2 YSYEKL. V was pared by 1 base and J by 5 bases, with 9 bases of the junction left unmatched. DNA for the CDR3: TGCGCCAGCAGCCAAGCCTTGACAGGGGGTTTGAACGAGCAGTACTTC. It yields the protein CASSQALTGGLNEQYF.

This clonotype was counted a few times. The gene calls are TRBV29-1 and TRBJ1-1; D gene unclear. With 1 base removed from V and 10 bases from J, the gap between germline ends came to 16 bases. Germline V lookup: CDR1 SQVTM, CDR2 ANQGSEA. The CDR3 extends over 13 amino acids. The CDR3 loop reads CSVEGDALGRAFF. As DNA, the CDR3 is TGCAGCGTTGAAGGGGATGCCTTGGGGAGAGCTTTCTTT.

This chain uses TRBV27 with TRBJ1-2; D is possibly TRBD1 (6 bases). CDR3 size: 15 residues. The V gene lost 3 bases and the J gene lost 6 bases, with 17 bases spanning the gap. CDR1 and CDR2 (germline): MNHEY, SMNVEV (reference sequence). The CDR3 protein is CASSFFPLGAHGYTF. The CDR3, as DNA: TGTGCCAGCAGTTTCTTTCCGTTGGGGGCGCATGGCTACACCTTC.

Only a few counts were recorded for this clonotype. The chain combines TRBV28 with TRBJ2-1; D is unclear. Between the trimmed V and J ends, which lost 7 bases and 1 base, there was a span of 8 bases. CDR3 length equals 13 residues. CDR1 and CDR2 from the germline V gene are MDHEN and SYDVKM. The DNA of the CDR3 is TGTGCCAGCACCTCTCGGTCCTACAATGAGCAGTTCTTC. It is translated as CASTSRSYNEQFF.

This clonotype was counted at least ten times. The rearrangement joins TRBV12-3 or TRBV12-4 to TRBJ2-1, with D possibly matching TRBD2 (7 bases). The CDR3 runs 15 residues. Trimming shortened V by 5 bases and J by 5 bases, and 16 bases separated the two germline ends. In DNA form, the CDR3 reads TGTGCCAGCAGTCGGTGGGGGGGGGCAAACAATGAGCAGTTCTTC. Its protein is CASSRWGGANNEQFF.

This clonotype was observed many times. The chain is built from TRBV7-8 and TRBJ1-5, with TRBD1 as a possible D gene (6 bases). The germline V gene has CDR1 SGHVS and CDR2 FQNEAQ. With 5 bases removed from V and 3 bases from J, the gap between germline ends came to 11 bases. The CDR3 is 14 amino acids. Here the CDR3 reads CASSLGGYNQPQHF. DNA for the CDR3: TGTGCCAGCAGCCTAGGGGGGTACAATCAGCCCCAGCATTTT.